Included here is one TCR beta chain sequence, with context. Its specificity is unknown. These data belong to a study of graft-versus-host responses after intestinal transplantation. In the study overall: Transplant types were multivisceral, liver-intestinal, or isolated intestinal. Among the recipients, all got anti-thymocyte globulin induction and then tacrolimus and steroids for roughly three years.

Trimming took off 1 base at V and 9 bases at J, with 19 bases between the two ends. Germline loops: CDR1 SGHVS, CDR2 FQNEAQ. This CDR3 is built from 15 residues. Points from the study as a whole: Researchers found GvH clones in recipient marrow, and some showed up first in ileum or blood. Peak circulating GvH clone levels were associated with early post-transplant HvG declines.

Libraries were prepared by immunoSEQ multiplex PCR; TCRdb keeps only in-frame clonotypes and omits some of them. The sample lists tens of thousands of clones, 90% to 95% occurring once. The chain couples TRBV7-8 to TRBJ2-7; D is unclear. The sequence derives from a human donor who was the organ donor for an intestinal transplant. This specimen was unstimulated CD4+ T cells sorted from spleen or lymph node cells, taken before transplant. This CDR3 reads CASSLEGPLLARQYF. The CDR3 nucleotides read TGTGCCAGCAGCTTAGAAGGACCTTTACTTGCGAGGCAGTACTTC.